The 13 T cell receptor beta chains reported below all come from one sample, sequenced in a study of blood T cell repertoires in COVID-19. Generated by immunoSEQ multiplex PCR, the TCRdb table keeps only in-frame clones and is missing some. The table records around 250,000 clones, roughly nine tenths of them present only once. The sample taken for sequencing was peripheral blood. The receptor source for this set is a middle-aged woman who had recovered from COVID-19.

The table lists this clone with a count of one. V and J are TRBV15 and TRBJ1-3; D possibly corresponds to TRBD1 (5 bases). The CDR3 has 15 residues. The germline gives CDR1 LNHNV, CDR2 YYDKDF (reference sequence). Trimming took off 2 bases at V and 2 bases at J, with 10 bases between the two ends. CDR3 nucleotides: TGTGCCACCAGCAGACTGCCAGGGCCTGGAAACACCATATATTTT. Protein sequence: CATSRLPGPGNTIYF.

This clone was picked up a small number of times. CDR3 sequence: CASSQATGMNTEAFF. CDR3 nucleotide sequence: TGCGCCAGCAGCCAAGCTACCGGGATGAACACTGAAGCTTTCTTT. This chain connects TRBV4-3 to TRBJ1-1, with D hard to call. The CDR3 contains 15 residues. The germline V and J ends were trimmed by 1 base and 0 bases, with 9 bases remaining between them. The V gene's germline CDR1 is LGHNA and CDR2 YSLEER.

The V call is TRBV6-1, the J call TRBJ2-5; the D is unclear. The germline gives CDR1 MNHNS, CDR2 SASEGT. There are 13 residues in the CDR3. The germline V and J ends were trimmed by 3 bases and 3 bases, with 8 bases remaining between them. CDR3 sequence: CASSENTEETQYF. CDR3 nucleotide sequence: TGTGCCAGCAGTGAGAACACAGAAGAGACCCAGTACTTC.

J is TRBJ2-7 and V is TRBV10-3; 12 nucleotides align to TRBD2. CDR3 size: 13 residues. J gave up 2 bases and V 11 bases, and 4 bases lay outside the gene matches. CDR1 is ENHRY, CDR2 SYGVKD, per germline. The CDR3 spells CAASGGGTYEQYF. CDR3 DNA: TGTGCCGCTAGCGGGGGGGGCACCTACGAGCAGTACTTC.

The CDR3 DNA sequence: TGTGCCAGCAGCTTCCCCCCGGGACTAGCGGGAGTGCCTAATGAGCAGTTCTTC. It codes for CASSFPPGLAGVPNEQFF. J is TRBJ2-1 and V is TRBV11-3; 14 nucleotides line up with TRBD2. The CDR3 runs 18 residues. Germline-derived CDR1 and CDR2 are SGHNT and YENEEA. The junction had 11 bases not matched to a gene; V was cut back by 3 bases and J by 7 bases.

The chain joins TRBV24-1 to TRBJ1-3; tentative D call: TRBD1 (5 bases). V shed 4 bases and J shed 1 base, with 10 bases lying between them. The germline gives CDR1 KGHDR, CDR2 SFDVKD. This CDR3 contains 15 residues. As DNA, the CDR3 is TGTGCCACCAGTGACCCCGGGGGTTCTGGAAACACCATATATTTT. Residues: CATSDPGGSGNTIYF.

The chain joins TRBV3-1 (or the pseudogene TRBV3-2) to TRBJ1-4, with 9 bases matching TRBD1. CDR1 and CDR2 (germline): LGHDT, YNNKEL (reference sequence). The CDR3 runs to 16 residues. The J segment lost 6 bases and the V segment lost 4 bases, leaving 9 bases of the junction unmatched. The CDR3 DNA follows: TGTGCCAGCAGCCCCCGACCAACAGGGGGCTATGAAAAACTGTTTTTT. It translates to CASSPRPTGGYEKLFF.

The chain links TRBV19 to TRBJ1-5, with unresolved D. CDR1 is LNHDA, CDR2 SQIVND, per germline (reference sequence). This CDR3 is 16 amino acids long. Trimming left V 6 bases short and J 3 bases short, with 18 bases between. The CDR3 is CASRGGSLNYNQPQHF. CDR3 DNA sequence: TGTGCCAGTAGGGGAGGTTCCCTTAACTACAATCAGCCCCAGCATTTT.

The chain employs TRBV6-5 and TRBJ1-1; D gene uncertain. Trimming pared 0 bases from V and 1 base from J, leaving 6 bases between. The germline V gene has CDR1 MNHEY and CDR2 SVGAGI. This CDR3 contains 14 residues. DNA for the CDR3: TGTGCCAGCAGTTACTCGAGGGCGAACACTGAAGCTTTCTTT. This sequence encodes CASSYSRANTEAFF.

CDR3 DNA: TGTGCCAGCAGCAACTACAGGGGGCCAGTCAATGTTGAAGCTTTCTTT. This translates into CASSNYRGPVNVEAFF. The gene calls are TRBV5-4 and TRBJ1-1; 9 bases align to TRBD1. The CDR3 extends over 16 amino acids. Trimming took 4 bases from V and 7 from J; bases not matched to a gene: 14. The V gene's germline CDR1 is SGHNT and CDR2 YYREEE (reference sequence). The full variable domain, in which reference TRBV5-4 and TRBJ1-1 provide the parts outside the CDR3, is ETGVTQSPTHLIKTRGQQVTLRCSSQSGHNTVSWYQQALGQGPQFIFQYYREEENGRGNFPPRFSGLQFPNYSSELNVNALELDDSALYLCASSNYRGPVNVEAFFGQGTRLTVV.

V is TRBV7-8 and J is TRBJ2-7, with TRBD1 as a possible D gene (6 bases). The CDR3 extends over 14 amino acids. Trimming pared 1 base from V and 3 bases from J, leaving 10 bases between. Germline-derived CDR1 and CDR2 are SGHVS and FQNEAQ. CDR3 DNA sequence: TGTGCCAGCAGCTTAGGGACAGTAGACTACGAGCAGTACGTC. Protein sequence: CASSLGTVDYEQYV.

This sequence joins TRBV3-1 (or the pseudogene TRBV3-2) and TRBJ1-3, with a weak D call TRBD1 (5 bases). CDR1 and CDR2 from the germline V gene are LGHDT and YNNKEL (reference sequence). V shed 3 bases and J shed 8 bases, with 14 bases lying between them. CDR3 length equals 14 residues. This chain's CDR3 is CASSHGATSYTIYF. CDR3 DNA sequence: TGTGCCAGCAGCCATGGGGCCACCTCTTACACCATATATTTT.

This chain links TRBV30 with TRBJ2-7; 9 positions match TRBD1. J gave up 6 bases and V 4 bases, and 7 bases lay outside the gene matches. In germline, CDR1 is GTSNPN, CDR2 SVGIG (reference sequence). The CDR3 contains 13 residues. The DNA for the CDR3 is TGTGCCTGGAAAGGGACAGGGACTTCCGAGCAGTACGTC. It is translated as CAWKGTGTSEQYV.